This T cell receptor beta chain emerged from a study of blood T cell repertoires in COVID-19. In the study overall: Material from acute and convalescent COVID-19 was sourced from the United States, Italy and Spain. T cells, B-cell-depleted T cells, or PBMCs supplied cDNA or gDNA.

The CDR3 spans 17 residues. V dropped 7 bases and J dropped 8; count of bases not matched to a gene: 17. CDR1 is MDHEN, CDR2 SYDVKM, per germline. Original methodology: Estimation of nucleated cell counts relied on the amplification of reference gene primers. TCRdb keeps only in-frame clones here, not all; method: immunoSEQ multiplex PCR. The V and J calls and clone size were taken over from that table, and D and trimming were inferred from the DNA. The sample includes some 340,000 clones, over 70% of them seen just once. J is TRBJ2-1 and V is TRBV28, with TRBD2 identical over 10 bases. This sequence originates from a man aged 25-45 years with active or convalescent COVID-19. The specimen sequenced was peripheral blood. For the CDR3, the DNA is TGTGCCAGCACCCGAATTTCCAGCGGGGGGGCCGGGGATGAGCAGTTCTTC. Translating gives CASTRISSGGAGDEQFF.